The sample holds many counts of the clone carrying this T cell receptor beta chain. Antigen unknown. The CDR3 covers 16 residues. The germline V gene has CDR1 MDHEN and CDR2 SYDVKM. V lost 0 bases, J lost 0 bases, and 6 bases lay in between. Amplified TCR beta CDR3 regions came from RNA transcripts. The HTBI primer set was used in a first-round RT-PCR of the TCR CDR3. MiXCR, run by TCRdb on the multiplex PCR reads, gives a single entry per CDR3 protein. The repertoire consists of some 600,000 distinct CDR3 sequences, with approximately 13% occurring once and the leading ten covering about 5.8%. This specimen comes from a study of T cells in Graves' hyperthyroidism and ophthalmopathy. Broader study findings: Patients with ophthalmopathy were separated from those with stable hyperthyroidism by a 13 V-J model.

Hyperthyroidism was newly diagnosed in patients aged 18 to 65 (duration under 2 months). The sequence was obtained from a woman in her twenties or thirties with Graves' hyperthyroidism that later progressed to Graves' ophthalmopathy. Sequenced: blood. This sequence joins TRBV28 and TRBJ2-6; D is possibly TRBD1 (5 bases). The CDR3 bases are TGTGCCAGCAGTTTATGGACAGTCTCTGGGGCCAACGTCCTGACTTTC. This encodes CASSLWTVSGANVLTF. The variable domain in full, with the rest retrieved from reference TRBV28 and TRBJ2-6, is DVKVTQSSRYLVKRTGEKVFLECVQDMDHENMFWYRQDPGLGLRLIYFSYDVKMKEKGDIPEGYSVSREKKERFSLILESASTNQTSMYLCASSLWTVSGANVLTFGAGSRLTVL.